What follows is one T cell receptor (beta chain) and its context. The antigen it binds to is not known. It has no much larger one-base neighbor in the sample; base qualities were not kept. This entry belongs to a study of T cell responses to AZD1222 COVID-19 vaccine listed by TCRdb under 2021. Background for the entire study: AZD1222 recipients with second doses at about 4 weeks or about 12 weeks were pooled, because spike-specific TCR depth and breadth did not differ between schedules. Trial participants were enrolled into age subgroups of 18-55, 56-69 and 70-plus years, which contained around 150, 29 and 61 TCR-sequenced participants, respectively. TCR sequencing covered over 230 trial participants: 207 given two doses of AZD1222 and approximately 26 given two doses of MenACWY control vaccine.

The CDR3 regions of human TCRbeta chains were analyzed by immunosequencing. The paper's data handling went like this. Repertoire TCRs were checked for matches against a reference library of SARS-CoV-2-specific TCRs that had been generated using the MIRA antigen-specificity platform. Breadth was defined as the fraction of unique TCRs that were SARS-CoV-2-associated. Depth was defined as the fraction of total T cells that were SARS-CoV-2-associated. Using the MIRA data, every spike-specific TCR was mapped to the spike region that the TCR reacted to and assigned to either a CD4 or a CD8 class. Log10-transformed breadth and depth values were compared by one-way ANOVA with Sidak's multiple comparisons tests. The source is immuneACCESS, and TCRdb retained only in-frame sequences with V and J called. Part of the clones is not carried over; for the studies checked, unresolved V genes explain less than half of this, and the remainder is unexplained. V and J calls and clone size are those listed in that table; D and trimming were worked out from the DNA. The sample yields roughly 180,000 clones; approximately 90% were counted once. The ten largest clones take up under 2.5% of the sample.

The time point tag for this specimen amounts to: baseline before first vaccination. Vaccinee samples came from UK trials COV001 and COV002, including a single-blind randomized controlled phase 2/3 trial of AZD1222 (ChAdOx1 nCoV-19) in healthy adults. For TCRbeta chain sequencing, PBMC samples were collected from trial participants at day 0 and at day 28 after the second dose. Results the study describes overall, beyond this receptor: After two AZD1222 doses, spike-specific TCR breadth and depth were significantly higher than at day 0 and than in MenACWY recipients. Epitopes outside the regions mutated in the B.1.351 and B.1.1.7 variants were reportedly recognized by nearly half of the unique spike-specific TCRs. Because no samples from the day 14 peak response were available, repertoires could be characterized only after the peak T cell response. Participants were mostly white British and included more females than males, and it was suggested by the authors that clonal diversity may have been underestimated. CD4 TCRs associated with the vaccine covered the entire spike protein, and the dominant responses were in regions 160-218 and 743-854. The 56-69-year group was small, and its depth increase did not reach significance, likely because of low power. Only a handful of AZD1222 recipients were SARS-CoV-2 seropositive at baseline, limiting conclusions about previously exposed vaccinees.

The junction carries 9 bases between V and J, which are trimmed by 2 bases and 4 bases respectively. The CDR3 holds 13 amino acids from the cysteine to the phenylalanine. The CDR3 DNA has 39 bases and is translated from base 1. CDR1 and CDR2, looked up from the germline V gene, are MDHEN and SYDVKM. Rearrangement joined TRBV28 to TRBJ2-7; TRBD2 is perhaps the D gene, given 6 matching bases. Source: peripheral blood, taken on day 0 of AZD1222 vaccination. The source of this sequence is an adult in good health. The DNA sequence reads TGTGCCAGCAGTTTACCGGGGGATTACGAGCAGTACTTC. Protein translation: CASSLPGDYEQYF.